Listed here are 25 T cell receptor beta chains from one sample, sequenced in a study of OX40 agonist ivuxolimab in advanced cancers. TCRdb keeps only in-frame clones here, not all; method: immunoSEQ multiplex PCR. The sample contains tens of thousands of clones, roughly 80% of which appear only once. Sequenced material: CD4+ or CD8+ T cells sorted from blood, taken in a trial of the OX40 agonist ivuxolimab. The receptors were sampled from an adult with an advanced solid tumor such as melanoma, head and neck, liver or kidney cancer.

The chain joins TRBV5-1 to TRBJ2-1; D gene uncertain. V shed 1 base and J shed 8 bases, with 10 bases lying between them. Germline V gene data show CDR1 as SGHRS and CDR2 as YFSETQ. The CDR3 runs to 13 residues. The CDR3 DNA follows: TGCGCCAGCAGCTTGTTCTTGGCGGATGAGCAGTTCTTC. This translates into CASSLFLADEQFF.

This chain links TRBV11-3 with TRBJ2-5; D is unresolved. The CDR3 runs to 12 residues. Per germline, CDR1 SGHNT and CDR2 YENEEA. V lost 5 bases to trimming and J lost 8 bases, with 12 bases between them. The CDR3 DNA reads TGTGCCAGCAGCCCGACGAGTGGAACCCAGTACTTC. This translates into CASSPTSGTQYF.

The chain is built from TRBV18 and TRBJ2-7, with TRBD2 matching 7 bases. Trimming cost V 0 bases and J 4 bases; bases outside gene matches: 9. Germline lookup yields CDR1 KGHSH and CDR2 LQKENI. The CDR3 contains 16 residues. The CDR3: CASSPPNVNSGYEQYF. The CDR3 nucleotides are TGTGCCAGCTCACCACCGAACGTTAATAGCGGGTACGAGCAGTACTTC. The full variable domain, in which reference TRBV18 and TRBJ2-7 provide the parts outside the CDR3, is NAGVMQNPRHLVRRRGQEARLRCSPMKGHSHVYWYRQLPEEGLKFMVYLQKENIIDESGMPKERFSAEFPKEGPSILRIQQVVRGDSAAYFCASSPPNVNSGYEQYFGPGTRLTVT.

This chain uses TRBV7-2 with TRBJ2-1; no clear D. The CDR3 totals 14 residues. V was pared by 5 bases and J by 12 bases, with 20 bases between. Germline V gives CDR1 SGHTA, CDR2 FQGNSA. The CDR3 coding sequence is TGTGCCAGCAGCCGAAGTGCGGAAGCCGAAAGGCAGTTCTTC. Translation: CASSRSAEAERQFF. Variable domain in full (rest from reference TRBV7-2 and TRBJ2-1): GAGVSQSPSNKVTEKGKDVELRCDPISGHTALYWYRQSLGQGLEFLIYFQGNSAPDKSGLPSDRFSAERTGGSVSTLTIQRTQQEDSAVYLCASSRSAEAERQFFGPGTRLTVL.

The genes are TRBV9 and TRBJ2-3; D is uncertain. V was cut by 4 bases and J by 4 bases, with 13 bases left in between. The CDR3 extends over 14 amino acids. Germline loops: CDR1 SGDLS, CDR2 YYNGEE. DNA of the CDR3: TGTGCCAGCAGCCCGGCTGGCAGTCCAGATACGCAGTATTTT. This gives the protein CASSPAGSPDTQYF.

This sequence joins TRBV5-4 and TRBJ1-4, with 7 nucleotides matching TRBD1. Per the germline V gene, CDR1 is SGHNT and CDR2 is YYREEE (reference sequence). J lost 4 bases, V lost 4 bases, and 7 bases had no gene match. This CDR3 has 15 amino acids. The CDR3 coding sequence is TGTGCCAGCAGCCCCGGGACAGAAAGTAATGAAAAACTGTTTTTT. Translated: CASSPGTESNEKLFF. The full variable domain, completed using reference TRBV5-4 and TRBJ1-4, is ETGVTQSPTHLIKTRGQQVTLRCSSQSGHNTVSWYQQALGQGPQFIFQYYREEENGRGNFPPRFSGLQFPNYSSELNVNALELDDSALYLCASSPGTESNEKLFFGSGTQLSVL.

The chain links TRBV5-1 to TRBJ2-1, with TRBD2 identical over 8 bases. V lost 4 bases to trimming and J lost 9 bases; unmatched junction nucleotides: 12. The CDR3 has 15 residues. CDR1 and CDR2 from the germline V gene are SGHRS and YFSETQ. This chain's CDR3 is CASSSSGTLGGEQFF. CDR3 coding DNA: TGCGCCAGCAGCAGTAGCGGGACCCTCGGGGGTGAGCAGTTCTTC.

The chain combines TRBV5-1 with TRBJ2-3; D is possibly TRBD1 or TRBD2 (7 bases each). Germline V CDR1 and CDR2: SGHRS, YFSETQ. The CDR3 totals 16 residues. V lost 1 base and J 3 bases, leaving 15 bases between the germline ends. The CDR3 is CASSLLQGRGTDTQYF. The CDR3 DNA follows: TGCGCCAGCAGCTTGTTACAGGGGCGGGGGACAGATACGCAGTATTTT. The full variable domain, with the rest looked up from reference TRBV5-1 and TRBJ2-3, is KAGVTQTPRYLIKTRGQQVTLSCSPISGHRSVSWYQQTPGQGLQFLFEYFSETQRNKGNFPGRFSGRQFSNSRSEMNVSTLELGDSALYLCASSLLQGRGTDTQYFGPGTRLTVL.

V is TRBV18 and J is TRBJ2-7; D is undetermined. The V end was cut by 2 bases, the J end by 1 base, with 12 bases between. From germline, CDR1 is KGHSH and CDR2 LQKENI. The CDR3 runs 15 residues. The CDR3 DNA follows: TGTGCCAGCTCACCAACGGCAGGTGGTTCCTACGAGCAGTACGTC. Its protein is CASSPTAGGSYEQYV.

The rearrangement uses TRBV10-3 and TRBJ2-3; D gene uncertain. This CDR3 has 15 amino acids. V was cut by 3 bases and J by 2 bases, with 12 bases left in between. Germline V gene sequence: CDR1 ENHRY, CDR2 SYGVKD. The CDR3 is CAISDPKGFTDTQYF. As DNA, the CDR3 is TGTGCCATCAGTGACCCGAAGGGTTTCACAGATACGCAGTATTTT.

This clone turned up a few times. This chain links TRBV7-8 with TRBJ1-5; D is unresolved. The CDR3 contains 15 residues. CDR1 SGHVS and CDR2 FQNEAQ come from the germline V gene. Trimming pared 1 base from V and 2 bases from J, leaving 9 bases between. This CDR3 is CASSLERSGNQPQHF. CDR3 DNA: TGTGCCAGCAGCTTAGAGCGGAGTGGCAATCAGCCCCAGCATTTT.

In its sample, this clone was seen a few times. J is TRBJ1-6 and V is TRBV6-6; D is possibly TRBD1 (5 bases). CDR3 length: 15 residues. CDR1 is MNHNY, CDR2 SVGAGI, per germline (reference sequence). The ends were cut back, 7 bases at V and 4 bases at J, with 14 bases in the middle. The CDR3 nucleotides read TGTGCCAGCACCCACGGGGCAGATTATAATTCACCCCTCCACTTT. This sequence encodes CASTHGADYNSPLHF.

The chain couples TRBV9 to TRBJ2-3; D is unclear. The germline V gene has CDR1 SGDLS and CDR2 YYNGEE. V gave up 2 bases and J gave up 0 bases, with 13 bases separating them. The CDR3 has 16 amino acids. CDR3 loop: CASSVSVGGSTDTQYF. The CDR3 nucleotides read TGTGCCAGCAGCGTGTCGGTAGGCGGAAGCACAGATACGCAGTATTTT.

DNA for the CDR3: TGTGCCAGCAGTTGGGACAGGACCCACGAGCAGTACTTC. Protein product: CASSWDRTHEQYF. V gene TRBV2 combines with J gene TRBJ2-7; TRBD1 agrees at 8 bases. CDR1 and CDR2 (germline): SNHLY, FYNNEI. The V segment lost 5 bases and the J segment 5 bases; nucleotides outside the gene matches: 5. The CDR3 is 13 amino acids.

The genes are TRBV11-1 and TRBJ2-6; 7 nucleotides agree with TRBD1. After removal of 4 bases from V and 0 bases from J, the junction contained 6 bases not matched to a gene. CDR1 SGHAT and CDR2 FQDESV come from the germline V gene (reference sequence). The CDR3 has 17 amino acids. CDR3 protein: CASSSGQAISGANVLTF. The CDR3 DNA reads TGTGCCAGCAGCTCAGGACAGGCCATCTCTGGGGCCAACGTCCTGACTTTC. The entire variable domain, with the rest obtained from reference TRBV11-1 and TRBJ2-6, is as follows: EAEVAQSPRYKITEKSQAVAFWCDPISGHATLYWYRQILGQGPELLVQFQDESVVDDSQLPKDRFSAERLKGVDSTLKIQPAELGDSAMYLCASSSGQAISGANVLTFGAGSRLTVL.

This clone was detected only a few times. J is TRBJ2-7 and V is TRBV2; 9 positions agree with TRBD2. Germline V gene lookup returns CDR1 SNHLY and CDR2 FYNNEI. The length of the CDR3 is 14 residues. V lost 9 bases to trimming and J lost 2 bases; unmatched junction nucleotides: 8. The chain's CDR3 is CASRGIAGAYEQYF. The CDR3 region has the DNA TGTGCCAGTAGAGGCATAGCGGGAGCCTACGAGCAGTACTTC.

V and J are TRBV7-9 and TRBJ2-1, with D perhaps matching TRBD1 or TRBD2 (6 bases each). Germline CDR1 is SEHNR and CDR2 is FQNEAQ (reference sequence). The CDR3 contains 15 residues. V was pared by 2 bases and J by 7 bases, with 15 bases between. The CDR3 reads CASSLKRGDPNEQFF. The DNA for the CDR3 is TGTGCCAGCAGCTTAAAAAGGGGGGACCCTAATGAGCAGTTCTTC.

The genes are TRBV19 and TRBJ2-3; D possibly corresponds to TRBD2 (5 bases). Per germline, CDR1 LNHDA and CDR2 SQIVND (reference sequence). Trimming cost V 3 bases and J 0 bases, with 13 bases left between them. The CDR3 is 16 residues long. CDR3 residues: CASSIPGLDSTDTQYF. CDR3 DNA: TGTGCCAGTAGTATTCCCGGACTGGATAGCACAGATACGCAGTATTTT.

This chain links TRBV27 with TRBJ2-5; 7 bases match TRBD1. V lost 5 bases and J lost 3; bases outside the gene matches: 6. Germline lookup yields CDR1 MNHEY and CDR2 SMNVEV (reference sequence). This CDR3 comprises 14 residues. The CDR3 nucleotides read TGTGCCAGCAGTCCGCTCGGGACAGAAGAGACCCAGTACTTC. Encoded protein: CASSPLGTEETQYF.

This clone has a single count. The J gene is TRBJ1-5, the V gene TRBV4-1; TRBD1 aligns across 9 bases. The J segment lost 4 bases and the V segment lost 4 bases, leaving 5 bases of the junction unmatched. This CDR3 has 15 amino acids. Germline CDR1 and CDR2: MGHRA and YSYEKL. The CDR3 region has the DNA TGCGCCAGCAGCCCACAGGGGGCCCGGAATCAGCCCCAGCATTTT. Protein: CASSPQGARNQPQHF.

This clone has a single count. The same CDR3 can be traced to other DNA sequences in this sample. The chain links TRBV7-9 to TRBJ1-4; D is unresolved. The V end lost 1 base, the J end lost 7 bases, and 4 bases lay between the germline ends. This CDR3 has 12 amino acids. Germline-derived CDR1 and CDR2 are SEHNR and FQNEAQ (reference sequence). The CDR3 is CASSLVGEKLFF. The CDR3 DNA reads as TGTGCCAGCAGCTTAGTCGGTGAAAAACTGTTTTTT.

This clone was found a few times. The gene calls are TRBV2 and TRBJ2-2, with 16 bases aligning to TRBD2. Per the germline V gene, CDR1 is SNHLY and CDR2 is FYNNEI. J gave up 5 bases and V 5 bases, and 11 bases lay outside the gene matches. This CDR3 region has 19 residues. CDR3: CASSSGLAGGPLRTGELFF. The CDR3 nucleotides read TGTGCCAGCAGTTCGGGACTAGCGGGAGGGCCTCTCAGGACCGGGGAGCTGTTTTTT.

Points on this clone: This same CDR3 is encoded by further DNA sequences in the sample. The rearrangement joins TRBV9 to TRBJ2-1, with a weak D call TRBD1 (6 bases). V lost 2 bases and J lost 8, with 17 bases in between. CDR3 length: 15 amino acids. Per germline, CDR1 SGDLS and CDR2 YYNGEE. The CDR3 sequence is CASSVGPRGVYEQFF. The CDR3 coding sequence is TGTGCCAGCAGCGTTGGGCCCAGGGGCGTCTATGAGCAGTTCTTC.

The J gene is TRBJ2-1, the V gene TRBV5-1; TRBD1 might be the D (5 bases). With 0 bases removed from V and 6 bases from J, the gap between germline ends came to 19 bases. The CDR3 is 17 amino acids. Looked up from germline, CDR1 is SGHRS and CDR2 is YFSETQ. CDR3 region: CASSLGLSAGFPNEQFF. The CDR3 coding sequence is TGCGCCAGCAGCTTGGGACTGTCGGCAGGGTTCCCCAATGAGCAGTTCTTC.

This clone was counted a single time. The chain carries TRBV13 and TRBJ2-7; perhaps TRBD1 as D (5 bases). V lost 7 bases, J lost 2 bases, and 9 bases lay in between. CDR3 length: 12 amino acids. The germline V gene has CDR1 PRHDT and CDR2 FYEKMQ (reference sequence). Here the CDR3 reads CASMARAYEQYV. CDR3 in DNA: TGTGCCAGCATGGCCAGGGCCTACGAGCAGTACGTC.